This TCR beta chain was sequenced in a study of sequential checkpoint blockade in melanoma. General study findings and limits: In arm A, pretreatment tumor clonality was associated with response.

A few counts support this clone. What it binds is unknown. Sequencing was performed with immunoSEQ multiplex PCR; in TCRdb, only in-frame clones are kept and a portion is missing. The sample comprises fewer than 20,000 clones, 73% of which are singletons, and 4% to 6% rests with the top ten. The sample's treatment: randomized to nivolumab then ipilimumab (arm A) or the reverse (arm B). Patients had received no earlier DNA-damaging chemotherapy. The CDR3 covers 15 residues. In germline, CDR1 is GTSNPN, CDR2 SVGIG (reference sequence). V lost 4 bases and J lost 8, with 18 bases in between. This TCR came from a human donor with melanoma. The gene calls are TRBV30 and TRBJ1-6; D is possibly TRBD1 (5 bases). The material sequenced was tumor tissue (inferred from file names), taken from a patient given nivolumab and ipilimumab in sequence. Here the CDR3 DNA reads TGTGCCTGGAAGTACCCCGGGATCAGGGATTCACCCCTCCACTTT. This gives the protein CAWKYPGIRDSPLHF.